Sequencing of this TCR beta chain was carried out in a study of blood T cell repertoires in COVID-19. Study background: Sample material is recorded as cDNA or gDNA derived from T cells, B-cell-depleted T cells, or PBMCs.

Libraries were prepared by immunoSEQ multiplex PCR; TCRdb keeps only in-frame clonotypes and omits some of them. The sample has more than 90,000 clones, 85% seen once. Trimming removed 2 bases at V and 2 bases at J, with 12 bases between. There are 15 residues in the CDR3. Per germline, CDR1 SGHVS and CDR2 FQNEAQ. The rearrangement uses TRBV7-8 and TRBJ1-2, with a possible D match to TRBD1 (6 bases). What was sequenced was peripheral blood. This sequence was found in a woman aged 70-85 years with active or convalescent COVID-19. The CDR3 here is CASSLRNTGNYGYTF. CDR3 DNA sequence: TGTGCCAGCAGCTTACGTAATACAGGGAACTATGGCTACACCTTC.